Here is one T cell receptor (beta chain) with its context. The entry originates in a study of cytomegalovirus exposure and HLA in healthy donors. Here immunoSEQ multiplex PCR was the method, and the copy in TCRdb shows in-frame clones only, minus some. The repertoire includes fewer than 100,000 clones, 85% to 95% of them detected once, and approximately 2.1% sits in the top ten. The sequenced material came from PBMCs. This sequence was found in a young woman in good health and CMV-seronegative.

The CDR3 region has the DNA TGCGCCAGCAGCCACGATTCTAGCGGTGAGGCCACCGGGGAGCTGTTTTTT. This translates into CASSHDSSGEATGELFF. This chain joins TRBV4-1 and TRBJ2-2; 7 bases are shared with TRBD2. CDR3 length equals 17 residues. Germline V lookup: CDR1 MGHRA, CDR2 YSYEKL. V shed 3 bases and J 4 bases; nucleotides not matched to a gene: 11.